This T cell receptor beta chain was sequenced for a study of OX40 agonist ivuxolimab in advanced cancers. At the level of the study: Patients in the trial were receiving intravenous ivuxolimab every 2 weeks, at doses of 0.01 to 10 mg/kg. Two patients with cutaneous melanoma and one with hepatocellular carcinoma, three in total, showed partial responses.

Note on this clone: The antigen remains unidentified.

This CDR3 region has 16 residues. Trimming shortened V by 5 bases and J by 3 bases, and 18 bases separated the two germline ends. Germline CDR1 and CDR2: SGHRS and YFSETQ. Study results and caveats: CD4+ T cells averaged fewer expanded clones than CD8+ T cells.

Repertoires were generated with immunoSEQ multiplex PCR, while TCRdb's copy carries only in-frame clones and drops some. The table lists approximately 130,000 clones, less than 95% of them singletons. The input for sequencing was CD4+ or CD8+ T cells sorted from blood, taken in a trial of the OX40 agonist ivuxolimab. V and J are TRBV5-1 and TRBJ1-3; D is unresolved. The clonotype comes from an adult with an advanced solid tumor such as melanoma, head and neck, liver or kidney cancer. CDR3 protein: CASRPKGPFDGNTIYF. The CDR3 bases are TGCGCCAGCAGACCGAAGGGCCCTTTCGATGGAAACACCATATATTTT. Full variable domain (rest looked up from reference TRBV5-1 and TRBJ1-3): KAGVTQTPRYLIKTRGQQVTLSCSPISGHRSVSWYQQTPGQGLQFLFEYFSETQRNKGNFPGRFSGRQFSNSRSEMNVSTLELGDSALYLCASRPKGPFDGNTIYFGEGSWLTVV.